This TCR beta chain was documented in a study of read filtering for tumor transcriptome and immune sequencing. General study findings and limits: Dropping single-read clonotypes raised IR-seq and RNA-seq shared-clonotype correlation.

This clonotype has ten or more counts. Its target is not known. V lost 1 base and J lost 3; bases outside the gene matches: 6. The length of the CDR3 is 16 residues. Germline-derived CDR1 and CDR2 are SGHRS and YFSETQ. Molecular barcoded adaptors covering alpha/delta and beta/gamma chains were used on roughly 370 ng RNA. TCRdb reanalysed the reads using MiXCR and keeps one entry per CDR3 protein. The sample holds about 57,000 distinct CDR3 sequences, 20% to 25% seen once. Sequencing used a population of CD138-negative cells sorted from bone marrow. The receptor's source is a donor over 35 with multiple myeloma. The chain uses TRBV5-1 and TRBJ2-3; TRBD2 matches 9 bases. CDR3: CASSLSVGLATDTQYF. The CDR3 bases are TGCGCCAGCAGCTTGTCAGTGGGACTAGCAACAGATACGCAGTATTTT. Combining the CDR3 with reference TRBV5-1 and TRBJ2-3 gives the whole variable domain KAGVTQTPRYLIKTRGQQVTLSCSPISGHRSVSWYQQTPGQGLQFLFEYFSETQRNKGNFPGRFSGRQFSNSRSEMNVSTLELGDSALYLCASSLSVGLATDTQYFGPGTRLTVL.